This TCR beta chain stems from a study of cytomegalovirus exposure and HLA in healthy donors. 60 Vbeta and 13 Jbeta primers were used in PCR. TCRdb keeps only in-frame clones here, not all; method: immunoSEQ multiplex PCR. The sample lists approximately 220,000 clones; 75% to 80% were seen once. The CDR3 is 16 residues long. The germline V gene encodes CDR1 MNHNY and CDR2 SVGAGI (reference sequence). J lost 2 bases, V lost 7 bases, and 10 bases had no gene match. The sequenced sample consisted of PBMCs. The chain carries TRBV6-6 and TRBJ2-3; 9 bases align to TRBD1. This clonotype was obtained from a man younger than 30 in good health and CMV-seronegative. This CDR3 reads CASNEDRGMATDTQYF. CDR3 nucleotides: TGTGCCAGCAATGAGGACAGGGGTATGGCCACAGATACGCAGTATTTT.